This T cell receptor beta chain was identified in a study of beta chain features in type 1 diabetes. The overall study: Examination spanned fewer than 140,000,000 sorted cells from all samples.

Notes on the study in general: Within each of all four CD4+ subsets, Type 1 diabetes patients had TCRB CDR3s that were moderately but significantly shorter. Reads derived from cDNA could over-represent cells showing high TCR expression.

Every isolated RNA sample was fully reverse transcribed, so sequencing captured expressed TCRB transcripts. The read count averaged approximately 4 million across naive, central memory and regulatory T cell samples. Profiled with immunoSEQ multiplex PCR; TCRdb holds only in-frame clones, not every one. Seen here are some 240,000 clones, under 20% observed once, and the top ten hold about 0.085%. Trimming pared 7 bases from V and 3 bases from J, leaving 13 bases between. Germline CDR1 and CDR2: SQVTM and ANQGSEA. The CDR3 spans 12 residues. Only a few counts were recorded for this clone. As yet, its antigen is unknown. Sorted CD4+ subsets: naive, central memory, regulatory, stem cell-like memory (CD45RO/CCR7/CD25/CD127/CD95/CD27 panel).

This rearrangement joins TRBV29-1 to TRBJ2-7; possibly TRBD2 for D (6 bases). Sequenced material: naive CD4+ T cells from blood. The sequence came from a man younger than 40 with type 1 diabetes. As DNA, the CDR3 is TGCAGCGCGCGGGACGGTTACTACGAGCAGTACTTC. Translated, it gives CSARDGYYEQYF.